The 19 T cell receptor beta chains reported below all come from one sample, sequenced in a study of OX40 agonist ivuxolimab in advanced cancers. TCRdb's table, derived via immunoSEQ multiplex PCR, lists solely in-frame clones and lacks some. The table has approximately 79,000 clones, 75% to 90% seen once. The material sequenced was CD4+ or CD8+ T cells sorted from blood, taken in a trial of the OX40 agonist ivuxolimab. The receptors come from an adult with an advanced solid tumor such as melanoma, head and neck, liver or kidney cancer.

CDR3 coding DNA: TGTGCCAGTAGTATAACAAGCAATCAGCCCCAGCATTTT. It yields the protein CASSITSNQPQHF. The chain employs TRBV19 and TRBJ1-5; D not certain. Trimming removed 2 bases at V and 1 base at J, with 3 bases between. This CDR3 is built from 13 residues. Germline V gene lookup returns CDR1 LNHDA and CDR2 SQIVND (reference sequence).

CDR3 in DNA: TGTGCCAGCAGCTTTTTCGGACAGGGAGGTGAAAAACTGTTTTTT. Translated: CASSFFGQGGEKLFF. The genes are TRBV5-6 and TRBJ1-4, with 8 bases aligning to TRBD1. V was pared by 2 bases and J by 7 bases, with 7 bases of the junction left unmatched. Germline CDR1 reads SGHDT; CDR2 reads YYEEEE. The CDR3 extends over 15 amino acids.

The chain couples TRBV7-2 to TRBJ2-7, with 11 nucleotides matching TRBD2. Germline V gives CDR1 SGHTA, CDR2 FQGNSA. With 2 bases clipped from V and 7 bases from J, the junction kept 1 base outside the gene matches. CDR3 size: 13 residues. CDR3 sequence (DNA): TGTGCCAGCAGCTTAAGACTAGCGGGAGAGCAGTACTTC. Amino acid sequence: CASSLRLAGEQYF.

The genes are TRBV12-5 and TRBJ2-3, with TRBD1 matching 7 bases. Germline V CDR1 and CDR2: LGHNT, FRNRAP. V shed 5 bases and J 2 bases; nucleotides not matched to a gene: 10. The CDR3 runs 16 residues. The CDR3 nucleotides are TGTGCTAGTGGTCTCCCGACAGGGCGCGTCACAGATACGCAGTATTTT. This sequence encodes CASGLPTGRVTDTQYF.

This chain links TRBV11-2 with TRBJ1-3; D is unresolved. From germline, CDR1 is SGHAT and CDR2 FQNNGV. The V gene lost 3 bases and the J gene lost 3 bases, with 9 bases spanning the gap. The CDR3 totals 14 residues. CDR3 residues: CASSLGGIGNTIYF. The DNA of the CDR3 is TGTGCCAGCAGCTTGGGTGGTATTGGAAACACCATATATTTT.

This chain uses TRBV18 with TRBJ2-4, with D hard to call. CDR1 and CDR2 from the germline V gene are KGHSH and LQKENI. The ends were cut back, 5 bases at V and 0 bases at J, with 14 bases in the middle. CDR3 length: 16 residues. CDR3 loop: CASSNQQTIAKNIQYF. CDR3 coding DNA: TGTGCCAGCTCAAACCAACAGACGATAGCCAAAAACATTCAGTACTTC.

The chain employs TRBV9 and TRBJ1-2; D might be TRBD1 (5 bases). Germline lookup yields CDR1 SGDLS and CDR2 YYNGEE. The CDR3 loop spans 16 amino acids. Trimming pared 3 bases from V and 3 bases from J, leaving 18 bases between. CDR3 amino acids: CASSAGRTTGDYGYTF. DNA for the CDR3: TGTGCCAGCAGCGCGGGACGGACTACTGGGGACTATGGCTACACCTTC.

The CDR3, as DNA: TGTGCCAGCAGTCTCCGCCAATTCCCAGGTAGTCAGCCCCAGCATTTT. This sequence encodes CASSLRQFPGSQPQHF. The chain uses TRBV28 and TRBJ1-5; the D is unclear. Germline assignment: CDR1 MDHEN and CDR2 SYDVKM. V was clipped by 5 bases and J by 6 bases, with 20 bases between them. This CDR3 is 16 amino acids long.

CDR3 amino acids: CASSLGSERPQHF. The CDR3 DNA sequence: TGTGCCAGCAGCTTAGGGTCGGAACGGCCCCAGCATTTT. The gene calls are TRBV13 and TRBJ1-5; D remains unclear. The length of the CDR3 is 13 residues. Trimming shortened V by 0 bases and J by 9 bases, and 9 bases separated the two germline ends. Germline-derived CDR1 and CDR2 are PRHDT and FYEKMQ (reference sequence).

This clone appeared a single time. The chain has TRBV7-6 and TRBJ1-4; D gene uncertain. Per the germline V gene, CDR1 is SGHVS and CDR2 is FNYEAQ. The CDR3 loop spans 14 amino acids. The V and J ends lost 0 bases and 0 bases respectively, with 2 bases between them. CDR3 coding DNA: TGTGCCAGCAGCTTAGCCGCAACTAATGAAAAACTGTTTTTT. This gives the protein CASSLAATNEKLFF.

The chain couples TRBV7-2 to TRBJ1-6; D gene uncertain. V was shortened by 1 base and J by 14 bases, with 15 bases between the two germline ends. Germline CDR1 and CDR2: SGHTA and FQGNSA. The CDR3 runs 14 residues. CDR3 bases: TGTGCCAGCAGCTTAGACGTTGGGCCCGGGGCCCTCCACTTT. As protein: CASSLDVGPGALHF.

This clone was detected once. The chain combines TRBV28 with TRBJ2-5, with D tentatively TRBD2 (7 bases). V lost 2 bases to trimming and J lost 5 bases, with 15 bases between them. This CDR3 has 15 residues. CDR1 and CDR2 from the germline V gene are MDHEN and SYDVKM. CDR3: CASSLHGGPVETQYF. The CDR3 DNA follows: TGTGCCAGCAGTTTACACGGGGGGCCTGTGGAGACCCAGTACTTC. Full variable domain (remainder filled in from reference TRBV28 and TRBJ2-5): DVKVTQSSRYLVKRTGEKVFLECVQDMDHENMFWYRQDPGLGLRLIYFSYDVKMKEKGDIPEGYSVSREKKERFSLILESASTNQTSMYLCASSLHGGPVETQYFGPGTRLLVL.

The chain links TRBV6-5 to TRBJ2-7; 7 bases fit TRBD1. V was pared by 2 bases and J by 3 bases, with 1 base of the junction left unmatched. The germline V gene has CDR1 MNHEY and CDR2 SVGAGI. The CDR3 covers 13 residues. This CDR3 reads CASSYRGLYEQYF. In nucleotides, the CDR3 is TGTGCCAGCAGTTACAGGGGGCTCTACGAGCAGTACTTC.

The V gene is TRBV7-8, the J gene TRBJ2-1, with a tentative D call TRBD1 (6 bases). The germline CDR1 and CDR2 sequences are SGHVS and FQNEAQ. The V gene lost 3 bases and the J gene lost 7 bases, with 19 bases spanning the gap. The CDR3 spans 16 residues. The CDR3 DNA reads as TGTGCCAGCAGCTTTATAGGGGGAGATAGTCCGAATGAGCAGTTCTTC. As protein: CASSFIGGDSPNEQFF.

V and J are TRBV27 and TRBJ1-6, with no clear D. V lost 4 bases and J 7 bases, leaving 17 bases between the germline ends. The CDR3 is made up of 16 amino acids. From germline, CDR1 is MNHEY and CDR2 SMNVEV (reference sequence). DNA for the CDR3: TGTGCCAGCAGTTCAGAATACGGGTCTGGGAATTCACCCCTCCACTTT. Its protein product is CASSSEYGSGNSPLHF.

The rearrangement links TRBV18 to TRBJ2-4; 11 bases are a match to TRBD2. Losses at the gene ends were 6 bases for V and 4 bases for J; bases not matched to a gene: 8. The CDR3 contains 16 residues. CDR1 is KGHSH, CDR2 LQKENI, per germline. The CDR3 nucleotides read TGTGCCAGCTCCCCAACCCTAGCGGGGGGTAAAAACATTCAGTACTTC. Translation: CASSPTLAGGKNIQYF.

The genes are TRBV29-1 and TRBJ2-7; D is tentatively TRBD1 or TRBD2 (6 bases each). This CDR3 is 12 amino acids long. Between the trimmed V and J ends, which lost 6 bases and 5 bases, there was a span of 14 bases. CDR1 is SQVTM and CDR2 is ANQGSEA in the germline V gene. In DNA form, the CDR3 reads TGCAGCGTCTCTAGGGGGGCCAACGAGCAGTACTTC. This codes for CSVSRGANEQYF.

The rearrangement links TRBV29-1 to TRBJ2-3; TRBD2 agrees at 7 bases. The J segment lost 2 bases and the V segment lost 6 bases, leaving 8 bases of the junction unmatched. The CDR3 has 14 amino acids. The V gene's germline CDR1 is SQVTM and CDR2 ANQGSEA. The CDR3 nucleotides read TGCAGCGTACCCAGCGGGGCCTCCACAGATACGCAGTATTTT. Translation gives CSVPSGASTDTQYF.

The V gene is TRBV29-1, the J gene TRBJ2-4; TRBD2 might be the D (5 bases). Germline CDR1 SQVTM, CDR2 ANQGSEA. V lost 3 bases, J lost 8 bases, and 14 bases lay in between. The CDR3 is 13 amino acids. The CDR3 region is CSVDGDGLDIQYF. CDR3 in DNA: TGCAGCGTTGATGGTGACGGACTGGACATTCAGTACTTC.